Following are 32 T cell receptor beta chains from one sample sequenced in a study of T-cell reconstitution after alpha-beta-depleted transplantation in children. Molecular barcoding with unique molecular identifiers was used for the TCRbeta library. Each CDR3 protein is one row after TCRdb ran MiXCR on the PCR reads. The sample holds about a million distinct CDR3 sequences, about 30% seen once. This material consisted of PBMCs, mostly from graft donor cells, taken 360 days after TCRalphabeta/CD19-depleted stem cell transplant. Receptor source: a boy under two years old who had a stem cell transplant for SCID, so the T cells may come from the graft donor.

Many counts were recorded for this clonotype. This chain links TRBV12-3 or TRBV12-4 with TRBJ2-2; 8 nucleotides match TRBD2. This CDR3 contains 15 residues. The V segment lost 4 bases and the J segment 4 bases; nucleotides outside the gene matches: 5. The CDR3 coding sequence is TGTGCCAGCAGTTCAGCGGGGGCCCCCACCGGGGAGCTGTTTTTT. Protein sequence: CASSSAGAPTGELFF.

This CDR3 is CASSDLGRLKDGYTF. The CDR3 region has the DNA TGTGCCAGCAGTGATTTGGGCAGGCTCAAGGATGGCTACACCTTC. The chain is built from TRBV2 and TRBJ1-2, with D uncertain. The CDR3 consists of 15 residues. The germline V and J ends were trimmed by 3 bases and 6 bases, with 17 bases remaining between them. Germline CDR1 and CDR2: SNHLY and FYNNEI.

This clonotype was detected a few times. Here the CDR3 reads CASSEAPGGREKLFF. CDR3 nucleotides: TGCGCCAGCAGCGAGGCTCCAGGGGGTCGCGAAAAACTGTTTTTT. The chain employs TRBV5-1 and TRBJ1-4, with 7 nucleotides matching TRBD1. Germline CDR1 SGHRS, CDR2 YFSETQ. The CDR3 spans 15 residues. V was pared by 4 bases and J by 8 bases, with 11 bases of the junction left unmatched.

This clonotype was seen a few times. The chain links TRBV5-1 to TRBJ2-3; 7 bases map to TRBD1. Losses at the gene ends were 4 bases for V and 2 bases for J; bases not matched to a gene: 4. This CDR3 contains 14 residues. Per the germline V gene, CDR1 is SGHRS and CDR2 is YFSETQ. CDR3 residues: CASSPDRPTDTQYF. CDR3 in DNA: TGCGCCAGCAGCCCGGACAGGCCCACAGATACGCAGTATTTT. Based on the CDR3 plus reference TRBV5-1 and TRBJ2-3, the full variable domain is KAGVTQTPRYLIKTRGQQVTLSCSPISGHRSVSWYQQTPGQGLQFLFEYFSETQRNKGNFPGRFSGRQFSNSRSEMNVSTLELGDSALYLCASSPDRPTDTQYFGPGTRLTVL.

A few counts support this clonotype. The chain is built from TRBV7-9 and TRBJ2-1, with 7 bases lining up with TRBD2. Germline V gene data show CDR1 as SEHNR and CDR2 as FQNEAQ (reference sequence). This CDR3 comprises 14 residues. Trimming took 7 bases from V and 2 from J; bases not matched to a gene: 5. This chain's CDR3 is CASTRGGAYNEQFF. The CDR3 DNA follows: TGTGCCAGCACCCGTGGGGGGGCCTACAATGAGCAGTTCTTC.

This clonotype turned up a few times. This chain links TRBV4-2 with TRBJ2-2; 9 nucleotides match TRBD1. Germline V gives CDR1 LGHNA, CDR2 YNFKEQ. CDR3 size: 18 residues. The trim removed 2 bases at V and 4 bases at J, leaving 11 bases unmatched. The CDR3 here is CASSQLGTGIGGTGELFF. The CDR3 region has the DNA TGTGCCAGCAGCCAACTCGGGACAGGGATTGGGGGCACCGGGGAGCTGTTTTTT.

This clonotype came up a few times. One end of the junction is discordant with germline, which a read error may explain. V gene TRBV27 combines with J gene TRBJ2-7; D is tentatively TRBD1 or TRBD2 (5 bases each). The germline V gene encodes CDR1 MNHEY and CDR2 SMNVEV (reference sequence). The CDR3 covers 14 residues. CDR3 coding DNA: TGCGCCAGCAGCTTAAATGGGGGTAGCTACGAGCAGTACTTC. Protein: CASSLNGGSYEQYF.

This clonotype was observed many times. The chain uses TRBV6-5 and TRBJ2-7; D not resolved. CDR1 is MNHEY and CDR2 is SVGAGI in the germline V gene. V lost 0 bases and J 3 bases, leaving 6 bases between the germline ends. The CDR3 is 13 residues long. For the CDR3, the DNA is TGTGCCAGCAGTTACTCGACGGGCTACGAGCAGTACTTC. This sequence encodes CASSYSTGYEQYF.

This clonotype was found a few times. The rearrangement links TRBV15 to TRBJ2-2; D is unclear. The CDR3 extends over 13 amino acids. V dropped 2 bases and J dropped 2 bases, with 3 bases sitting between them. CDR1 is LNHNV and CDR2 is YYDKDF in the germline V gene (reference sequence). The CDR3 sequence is CATSRHNTGELFF. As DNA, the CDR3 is TGTGCCACCAGCAGACACAACACCGGGGAGCTGTTTTTT. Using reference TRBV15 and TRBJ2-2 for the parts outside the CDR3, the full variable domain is DAMVIQNPRYQVTQFGKPVTLSCSQTLNHNVMYWYQQKSSQAPKLLFHYYDKDFNNEADTPDNFQSRRPNTSFCFLDIRSPGLGDTAMYLCATSRHNTGELFFGEGSRLTVL.

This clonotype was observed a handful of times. CDR3 residues: CASSLFQESEQFF. The CDR3 DNA sequence: TGTGCCAGCAGTTTATTCCAGGAGTCTGAGCAGTTCTTC. The genes are TRBV12-3 or TRBV12-4 and TRBJ2-1; no definite D call. The V end was cut by 2 bases, the J end by 9 bases, with 11 bases between. The CDR3 runs to 13 residues.

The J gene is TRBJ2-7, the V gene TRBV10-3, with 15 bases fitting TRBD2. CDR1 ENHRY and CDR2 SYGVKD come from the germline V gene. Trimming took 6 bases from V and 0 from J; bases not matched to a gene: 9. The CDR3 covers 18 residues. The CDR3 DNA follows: TGTGCCATCAGCGGACCCGGGACTAGCGGGGGGAACTCCTACGAGCAGTACTTC. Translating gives CAISGPGTSGGNSYEQYF.

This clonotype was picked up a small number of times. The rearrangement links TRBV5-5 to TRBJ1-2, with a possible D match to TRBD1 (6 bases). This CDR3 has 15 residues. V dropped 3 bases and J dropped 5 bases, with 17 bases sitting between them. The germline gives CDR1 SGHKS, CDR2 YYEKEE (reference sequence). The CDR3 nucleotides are TGTGCCAGCAGCTCACAGGGCTTTCTCGGGTATGGCTACACCTTC. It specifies CASSSQGFLGYGYTF.

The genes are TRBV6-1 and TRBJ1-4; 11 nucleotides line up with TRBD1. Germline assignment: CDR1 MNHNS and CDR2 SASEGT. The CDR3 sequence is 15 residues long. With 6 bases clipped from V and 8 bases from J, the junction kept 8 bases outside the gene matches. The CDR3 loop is CASRPMGTGGEKLFF. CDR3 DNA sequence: TGTGCCAGCAGACCGATGGGGACAGGGGGAGAAAAACTGTTTTTT.

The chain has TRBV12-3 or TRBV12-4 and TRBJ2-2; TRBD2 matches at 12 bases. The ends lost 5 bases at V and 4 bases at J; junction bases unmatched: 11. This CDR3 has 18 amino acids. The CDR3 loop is CASSPPTSGGIVTGELFF. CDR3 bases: TGTGCCAGCAGTCCGCCGACTAGCGGGGGCATAGTCACCGGGGAGCTGTTTTTT.

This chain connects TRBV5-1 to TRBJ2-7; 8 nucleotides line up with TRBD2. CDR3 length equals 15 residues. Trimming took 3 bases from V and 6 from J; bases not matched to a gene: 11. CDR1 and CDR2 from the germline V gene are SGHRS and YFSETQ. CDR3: CASSWSGGGQLEQYF. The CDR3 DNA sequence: TGCGCCAGCAGCTGGAGCGGGGGAGGGCAGCTCGAGCAGTACTTC.

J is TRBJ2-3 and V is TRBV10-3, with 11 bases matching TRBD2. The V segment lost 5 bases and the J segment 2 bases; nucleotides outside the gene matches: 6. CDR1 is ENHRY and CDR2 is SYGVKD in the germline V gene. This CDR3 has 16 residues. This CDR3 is CAISRQLAGATDTQYF. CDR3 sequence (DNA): TGTGCCATCAGTCGGCAACTAGCGGGGGCCACAGATACGCAGTATTTT.

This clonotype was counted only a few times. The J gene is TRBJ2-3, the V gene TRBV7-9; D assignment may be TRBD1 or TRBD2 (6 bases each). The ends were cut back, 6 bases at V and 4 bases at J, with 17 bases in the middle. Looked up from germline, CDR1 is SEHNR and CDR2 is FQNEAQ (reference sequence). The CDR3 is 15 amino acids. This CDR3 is CASSEGGLNPDTQYF. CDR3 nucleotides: TGTGCCAGCAGTGAGGGGGGATTAAATCCAGATACGCAGTATTTT. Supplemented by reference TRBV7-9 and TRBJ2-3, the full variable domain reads DTGVSQNPRHKITKRGQNVTFRCDPISEHNRLYWYRQTLGQGPEFLTYFQNEAQLEKSRLLSDRFSAERPKGSFSTLEIQRTEQGDSAMYLCASSEGGLNPDTQYFGPGTRLTVL.

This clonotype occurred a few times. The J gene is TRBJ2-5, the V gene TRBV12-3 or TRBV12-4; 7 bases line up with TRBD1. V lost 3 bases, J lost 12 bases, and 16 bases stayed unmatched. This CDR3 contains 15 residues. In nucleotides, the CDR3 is TGTGCCAGCAGTTTCTTTTCCCCTTCCGGGACAGTGAAGTACTTC. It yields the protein CASSFFSPSGTVKYF.

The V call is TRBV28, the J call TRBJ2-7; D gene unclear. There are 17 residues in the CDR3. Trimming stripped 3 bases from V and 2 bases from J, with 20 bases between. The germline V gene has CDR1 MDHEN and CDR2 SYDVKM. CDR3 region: CASSFIFAPGATYEQYF. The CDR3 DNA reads TGTGCCAGCAGTTTTATTTTCGCACCGGGCGCGACCTACGAGCAGTACTTC. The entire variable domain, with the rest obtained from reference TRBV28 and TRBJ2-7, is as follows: DVKVTQSSRYLVKRTGEKVFLECVQDMDHENMFWYRQDPGLGLRLIYFSYDVKMKEKGDIPEGYSVSREKKERFSLILESASTNQTSMYLCASSFIFAPGATYEQYFGPGTRLTVT.

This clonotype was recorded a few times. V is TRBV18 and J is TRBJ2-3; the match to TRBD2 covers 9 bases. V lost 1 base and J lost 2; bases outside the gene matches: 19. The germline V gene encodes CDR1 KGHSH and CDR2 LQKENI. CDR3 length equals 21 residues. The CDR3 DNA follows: TGTGCCAGCTCACCACTACCAACGGCCCCAGCGGGGGGCATATACACAGATACGCAGTATTTT. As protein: CASSPLPTAPAGGIYTDTQYF.

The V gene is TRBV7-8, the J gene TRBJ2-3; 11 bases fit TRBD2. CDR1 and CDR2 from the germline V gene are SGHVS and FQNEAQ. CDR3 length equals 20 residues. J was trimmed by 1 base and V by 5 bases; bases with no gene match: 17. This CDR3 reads CASSASYDSGGAMGTDTQYF. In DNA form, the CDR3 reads TGTGCCAGCAGCGCTTCTTATGATAGCGGGGGGGCCATGGGCACAGATACGCAGTATTTT.

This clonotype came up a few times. The DNA of the CDR3 is TGTGCCAGCAGTGGAGCGGAAGACAATGAGCAGTTCTTC. Translation: CASSGAEDNEQFF. This chain links TRBV6-1 with TRBJ2-1; a possible D gene is TRBD2 (5 bases). The CDR3 totals 13 residues. Germline V lookup: CDR1 MNHNS, CDR2 SASEGT. Trimming left V 4 bases short and J 5 bases short, with 9 bases between.

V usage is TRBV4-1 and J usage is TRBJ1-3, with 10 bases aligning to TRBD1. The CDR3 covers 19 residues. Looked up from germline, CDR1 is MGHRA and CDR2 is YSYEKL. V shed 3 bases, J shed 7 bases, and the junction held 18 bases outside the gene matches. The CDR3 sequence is CASSHRGDRGYPNWNTIYF. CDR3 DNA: TGCGCCAGCAGCCACCGGGGGGACAGGGGATATCCAAACTGGAACACCATATATTTT.

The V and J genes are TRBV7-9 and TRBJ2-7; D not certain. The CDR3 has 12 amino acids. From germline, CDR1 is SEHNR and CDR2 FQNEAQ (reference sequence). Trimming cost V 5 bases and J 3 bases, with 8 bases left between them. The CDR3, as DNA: TGTGCCAGCAGCCACCTGATCTACGAGCAGTACTTC. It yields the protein CASSHLIYEQYF.

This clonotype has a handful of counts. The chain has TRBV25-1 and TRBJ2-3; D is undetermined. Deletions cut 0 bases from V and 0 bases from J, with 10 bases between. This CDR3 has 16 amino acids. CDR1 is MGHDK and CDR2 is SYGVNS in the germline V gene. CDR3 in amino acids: CASSEYLGYSTDTQYF. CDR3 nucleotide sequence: TGTGCCAGCAGTGAATACCTAGGGTATAGCACAGATACGCAGTATTTT.

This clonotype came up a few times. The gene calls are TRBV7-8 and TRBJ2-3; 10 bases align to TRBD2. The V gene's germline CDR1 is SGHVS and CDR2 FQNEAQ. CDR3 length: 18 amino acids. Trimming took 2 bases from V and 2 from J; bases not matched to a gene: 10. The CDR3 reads CASSLSGGARPYTDTQYF. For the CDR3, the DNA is TGTGCCAGCAGCTTAAGCGGGGGGGCCCGCCCTTACACAGATACGCAGTATTTT.

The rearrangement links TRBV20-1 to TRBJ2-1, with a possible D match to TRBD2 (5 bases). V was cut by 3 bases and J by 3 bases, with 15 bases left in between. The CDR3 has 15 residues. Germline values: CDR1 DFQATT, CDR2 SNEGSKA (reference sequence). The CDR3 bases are TGCAGTGCTAGGGTCCGGGAATGGGGCTACAATGAGCAGTTCTTC. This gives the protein CSARVREWGYNEQFF.

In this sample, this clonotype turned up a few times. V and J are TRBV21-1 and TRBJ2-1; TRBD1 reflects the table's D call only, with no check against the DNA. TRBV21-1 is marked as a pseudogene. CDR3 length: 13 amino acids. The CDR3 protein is CASSKGRGFEQFF. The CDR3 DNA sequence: TGTGCCAGCAGCAAGGGCAGGGGGTTTGAGCAGTTCTTC.

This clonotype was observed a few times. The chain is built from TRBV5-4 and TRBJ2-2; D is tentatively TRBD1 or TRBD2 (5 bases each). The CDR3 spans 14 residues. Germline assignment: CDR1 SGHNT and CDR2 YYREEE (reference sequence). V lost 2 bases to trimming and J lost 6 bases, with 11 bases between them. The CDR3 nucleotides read TGTGCCAGCAGCTTAGACCGGGACGCCGGGGAGCTGTTTTTT. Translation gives CASSLDRDAGELFF.

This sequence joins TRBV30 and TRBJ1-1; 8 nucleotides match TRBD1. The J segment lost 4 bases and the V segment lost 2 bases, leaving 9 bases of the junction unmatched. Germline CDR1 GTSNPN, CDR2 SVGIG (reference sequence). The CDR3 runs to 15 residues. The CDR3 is CAWSTQQGVGTEAFF. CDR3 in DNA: TGTGCCTGGAGTACCCAACAGGGGGTAGGCACTGAAGCTTTCTTT.

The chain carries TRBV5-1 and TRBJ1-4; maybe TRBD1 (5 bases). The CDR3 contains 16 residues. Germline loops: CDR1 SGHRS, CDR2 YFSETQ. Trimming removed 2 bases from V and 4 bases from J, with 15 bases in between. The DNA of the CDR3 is TGCGCCAGCAGCTTACTGAACGGTGGGGGTAATGAAAAACTGTTTTTT. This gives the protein CASSLLNGGGNEKLFF. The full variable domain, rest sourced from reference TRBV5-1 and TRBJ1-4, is KAGVTQTPRYLIKTRGQQVTLSCSPISGHRSVSWYQQTPGQGLQFLFEYFSETQRNKGNFPGRFSGRQFSNSRSEMNVSTLELGDSALYLCASSLLNGGGNEKLFFGSGTQLSVL.

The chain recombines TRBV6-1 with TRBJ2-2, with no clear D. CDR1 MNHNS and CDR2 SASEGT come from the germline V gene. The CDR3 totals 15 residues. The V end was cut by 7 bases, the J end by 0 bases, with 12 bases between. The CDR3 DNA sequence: TGTGCCAGCAACAAGGGCGGAACGAACACCGGGGAGCTGTTTTTT. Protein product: CASNKGGTNTGELFF.